The clone carrying this T cell receptor (beta chain) was counted only a few times. Germline V gene lookup returns CDR1 SEHNR and CDR2 FQNEAQ (reference sequence). The V end was cut by 5 bases, the J end by 4 bases, with 13 bases between. CDR3 size: 14 residues. The data were taken from a study of PD-L1 blockade in urothelial cancer. Study overall: Before enrollment, 0 to 3 chemotherapy regimens had been given to patients. Blood was evaluated 3 weeks (second dose) and 6 weeks after therapy began.

What went into each PCR as a spike was synthetic TCR analog templates. Repertoires were generated with immunoSEQ multiplex PCR, while TCRdb's copy carries only in-frame clones and drops some. The repertoire holds tens of thousands of clones, with roughly 80% as singletons. Time point noted: pretreatment peripheral blood. V gene TRBV7-9 combines with J gene TRBJ2-3, with D tentatively TRBD1 (6 bases). Sequenced here: PBMCs, sampled around atezolizumab (anti-PD-L1) treatment. The sequence was obtained from a man between 40 and 49 years old with urothelial cancer. In DNA form, the CDR3 reads TGTGCCAGCAGCCTAACGGCAGGGGCAGATACGCAGTATTTT. Translation gives CASSLTAGADTQYF. The complete variable domain, with remaining parts taken from reference TRBV7-9 and TRBJ2-3, reads DTGVSQNPRHKITKRGQNVTFRCDPISEHNRLYWYRQTLGQGPEFLTYFQNEAQLEKSRLLSDRFSAERPKGSFSTLEIQRTEQGDSAMYLCASSLTAGADTQYFGPGTRLTVL.